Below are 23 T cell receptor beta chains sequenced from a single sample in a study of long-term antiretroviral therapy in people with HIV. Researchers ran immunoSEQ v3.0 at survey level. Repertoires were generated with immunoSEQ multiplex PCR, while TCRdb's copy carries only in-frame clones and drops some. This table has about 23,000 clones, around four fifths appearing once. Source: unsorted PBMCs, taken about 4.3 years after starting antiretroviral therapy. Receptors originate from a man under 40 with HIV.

The CDR3 loop is CASSAWDSGTEAFF. In nucleotides, the CDR3 is TGTGCCAGCAGCGCCTGGGACAGCGGGACTGAAGCTTTCTTT. The chain uses TRBV7-9 and TRBJ1-1, with TRBD1 matching 7 bases. There are 14 residues in the CDR3. CDR1 is SEHNR and CDR2 is FQNEAQ in the germline V gene (reference sequence). Germline trimming cut 5 bases from V and 5 bases from J; bases unmatched to any gene: 8.

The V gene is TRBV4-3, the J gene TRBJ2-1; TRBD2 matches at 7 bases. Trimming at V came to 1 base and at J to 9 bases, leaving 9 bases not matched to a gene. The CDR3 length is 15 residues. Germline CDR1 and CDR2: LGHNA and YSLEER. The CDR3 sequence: CASSQVRGRGSEQFF. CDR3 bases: TGCGCCAGCAGCCAAGTTAGAGGGAGGGGCAGTGAGCAGTTCTTC.

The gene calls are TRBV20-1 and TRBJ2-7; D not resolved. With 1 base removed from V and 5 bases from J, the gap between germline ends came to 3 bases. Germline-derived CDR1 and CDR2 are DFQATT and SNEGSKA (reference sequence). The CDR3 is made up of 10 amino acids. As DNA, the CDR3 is TGCAGTGCTAGAGGGGACGAGCAGTACTTC. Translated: CSARGDEQYF.

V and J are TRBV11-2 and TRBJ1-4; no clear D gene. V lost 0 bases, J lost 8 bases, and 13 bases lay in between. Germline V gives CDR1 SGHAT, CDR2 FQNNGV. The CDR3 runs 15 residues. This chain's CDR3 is CASSLDAAGREKLFF. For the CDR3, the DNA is TGTGCCAGCAGCTTAGACGCAGCTGGGAGGGAAAAACTGTTTTTT. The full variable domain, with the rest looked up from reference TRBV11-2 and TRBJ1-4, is EAGVAQSPRYKIIEKRQSVAFWCNPISGHATLYWYQQILGQGPKLLIQFQNNGVVDDSQLPKDRFSAERLKGVDSTLKIQPAKLEDSAVYLCASSLDAAGREKLFFGSGTQLSVL.

Here the CDR3 DNA reads TGCAGCGCCGGACAGGGGGCCTCTGGGGCCAACGTCCTGACTTTC. Translating it yields CSAGQGASGANVLTF. The V gene is TRBV29-1, the J gene TRBJ2-6; 11 nucleotides line up with TRBD1. The J segment lost 0 bases and the V segment lost 7 bases, leaving 2 bases of the junction unmatched. CDR1 and CDR2 (germline): SQVTM, ANQGSEA. CDR3 length: 15 residues.

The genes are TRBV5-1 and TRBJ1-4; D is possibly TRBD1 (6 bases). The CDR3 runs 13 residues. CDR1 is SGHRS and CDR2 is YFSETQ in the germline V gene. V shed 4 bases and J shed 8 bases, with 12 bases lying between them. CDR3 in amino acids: CASSVGGREKLFF. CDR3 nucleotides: TGCGCCAGCAGCGTAGGGGGGCGAGAAAAACTGTTTTTT.

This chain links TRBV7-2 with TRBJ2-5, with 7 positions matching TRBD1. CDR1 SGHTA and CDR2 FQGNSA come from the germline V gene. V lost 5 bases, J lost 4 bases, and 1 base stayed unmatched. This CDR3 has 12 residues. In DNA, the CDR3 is TGTGCCAGCAGCCGGGACAGAGAGACCCAGTACTTC. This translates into CASSRDRETQYF.

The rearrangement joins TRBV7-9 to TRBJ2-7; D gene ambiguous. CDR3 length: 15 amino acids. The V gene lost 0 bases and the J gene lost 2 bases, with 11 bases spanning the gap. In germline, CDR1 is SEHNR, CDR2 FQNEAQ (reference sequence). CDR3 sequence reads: CASSLALDGPYEQYF. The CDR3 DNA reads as TGTGCCAGCAGCTTAGCGTTAGACGGACCCTACGAGCAGTACTTC.

The CDR3 protein is CATSRKGGQPQHF. In DNA form, the CDR3 reads TGTGCCACCAGCCGGAAGGGGGGTCAGCCCCAGCATTTT. The V call is TRBV15, the J call TRBJ1-5; D possibly corresponds to TRBD1 (6 bases). V was pared by 5 bases and J by 6 bases, with 11 bases between. The CDR3 is made up of 13 amino acids. Germline assignment: CDR1 LNHNV and CDR2 YYDKDF (reference sequence).

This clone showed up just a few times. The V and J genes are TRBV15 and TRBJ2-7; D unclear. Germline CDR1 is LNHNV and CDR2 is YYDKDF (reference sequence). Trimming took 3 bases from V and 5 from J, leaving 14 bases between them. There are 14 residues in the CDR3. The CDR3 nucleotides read TGTGCCACCAGCAGTAGGTATTCTTTCCACGAGCAGTACTTC. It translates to CATSSRYSFHEQYF.

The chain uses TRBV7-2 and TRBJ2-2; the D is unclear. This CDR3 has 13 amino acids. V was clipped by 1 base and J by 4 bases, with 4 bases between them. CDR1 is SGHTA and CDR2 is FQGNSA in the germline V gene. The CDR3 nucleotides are TGTGCCAGCAGCTTAGATAGCACCGGGGAGCTGTTTTTT. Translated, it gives CASSLDSTGELFF.

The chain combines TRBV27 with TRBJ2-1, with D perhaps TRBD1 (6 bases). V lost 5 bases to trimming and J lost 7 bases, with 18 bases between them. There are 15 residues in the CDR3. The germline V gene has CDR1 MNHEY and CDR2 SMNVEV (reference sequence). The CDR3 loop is CASSSPGTYSNEQFF. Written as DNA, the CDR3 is TGTGCCAGCAGTAGCCCCGGGACATACTCTAATGAGCAGTTCTTC.

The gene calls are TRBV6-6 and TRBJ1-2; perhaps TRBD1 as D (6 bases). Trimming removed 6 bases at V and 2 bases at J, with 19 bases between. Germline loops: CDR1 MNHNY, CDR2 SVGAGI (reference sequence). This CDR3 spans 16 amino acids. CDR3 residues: CASSRTSGEGNYGYTF. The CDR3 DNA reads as TGTGCCAGCAGCCGAACCTCAGGGGAAGGGAACTATGGCTACACCTTC.

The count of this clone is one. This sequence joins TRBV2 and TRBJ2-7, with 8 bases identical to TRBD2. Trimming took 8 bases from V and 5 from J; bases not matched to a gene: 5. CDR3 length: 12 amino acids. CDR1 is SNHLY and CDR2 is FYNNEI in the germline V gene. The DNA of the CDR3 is TGTGCCAGCGTCCGGGAGGGCCACGAGCAGTACTTC. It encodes CASVREGHEQYF.

This CDR3 is CASSLAAAISTDTQYF. CDR3 nucleotide sequence: TGCGCCAGCAGCTTGGCGGCAGCCATTAGCACAGATACGCAGTATTTT. The rearrangement uses TRBV5-1 and TRBJ2-3, with D unclear. Germline values: CDR1 SGHRS, CDR2 YFSETQ. The CDR3 is 16 amino acids. V gave up 0 bases and J gave up 0 bases, with 11 bases separating them.

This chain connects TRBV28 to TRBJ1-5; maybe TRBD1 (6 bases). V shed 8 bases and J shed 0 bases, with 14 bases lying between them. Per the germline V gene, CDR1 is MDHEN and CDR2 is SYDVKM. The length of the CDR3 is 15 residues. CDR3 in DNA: TGTGCCAGCCTCCGGGACAATTATAGCAATCAGCCCCAGCATTTT. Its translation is CASLRDNYSNQPQHF.

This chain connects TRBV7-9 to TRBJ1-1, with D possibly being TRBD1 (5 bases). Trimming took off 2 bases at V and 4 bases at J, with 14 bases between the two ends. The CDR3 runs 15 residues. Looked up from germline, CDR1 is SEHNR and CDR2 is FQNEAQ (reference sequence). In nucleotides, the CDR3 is TGTGCCAGCAGCTTATTATCGGGGGGAAGCACTGAAGCTTTCTTT. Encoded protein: CASSLLSGGSTEAFF.

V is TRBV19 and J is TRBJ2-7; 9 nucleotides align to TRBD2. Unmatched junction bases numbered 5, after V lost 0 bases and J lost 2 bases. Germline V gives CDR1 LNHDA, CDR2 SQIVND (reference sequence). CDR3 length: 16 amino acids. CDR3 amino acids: CASSIDRLAATYEQYF. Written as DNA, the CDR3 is TGTGCCAGTAGTATAGATCGACTAGCGGCTACCTACGAGCAGTACTTC.

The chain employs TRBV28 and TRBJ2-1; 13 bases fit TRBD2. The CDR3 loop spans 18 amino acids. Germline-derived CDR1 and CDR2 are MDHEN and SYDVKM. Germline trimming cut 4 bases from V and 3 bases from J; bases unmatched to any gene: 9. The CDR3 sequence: CASSSTRTSGSDYNEQFF. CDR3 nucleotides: TGTGCCAGCAGTTCCACACGGACTAGCGGGAGTGACTACAATGAGCAGTTCTTC.

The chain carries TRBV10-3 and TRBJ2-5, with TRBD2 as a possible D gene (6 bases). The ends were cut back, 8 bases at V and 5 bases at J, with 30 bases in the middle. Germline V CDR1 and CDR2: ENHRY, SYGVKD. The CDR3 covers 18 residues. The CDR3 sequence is CAIRLEAGTGEIGETQYF. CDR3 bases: TGTGCCATCCGCCTCGAGGCGGGGACCGGGGAAATAGGCGAGACCCAGTACTTC.

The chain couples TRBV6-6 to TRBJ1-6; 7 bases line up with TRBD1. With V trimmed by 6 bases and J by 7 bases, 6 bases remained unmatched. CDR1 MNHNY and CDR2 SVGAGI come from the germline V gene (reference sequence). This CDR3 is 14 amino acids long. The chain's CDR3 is CASRSDRDNSPLHF. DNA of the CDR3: TGTGCCAGCAGATCCGACAGGGACAATTCACCCCTCCACTTT.

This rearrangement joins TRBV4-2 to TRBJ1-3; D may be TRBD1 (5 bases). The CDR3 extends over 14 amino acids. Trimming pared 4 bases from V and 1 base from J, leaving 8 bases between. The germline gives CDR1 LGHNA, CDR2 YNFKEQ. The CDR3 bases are TGTGCCAGCAGCCGCGACAGATCTGGAAACACCATATATTTT. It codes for CASSRDRSGNTIYF.

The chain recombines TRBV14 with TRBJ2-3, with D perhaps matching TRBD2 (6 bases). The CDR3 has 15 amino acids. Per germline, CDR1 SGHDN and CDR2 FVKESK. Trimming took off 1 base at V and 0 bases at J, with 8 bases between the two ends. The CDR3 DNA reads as TGTGCCAGCAGCCAAGTGGGAGGTAGCACAGATACGCAGTATTTT. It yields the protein CASSQVGGSTDTQYF. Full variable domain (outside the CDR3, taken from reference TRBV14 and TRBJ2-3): EAGVTQFPSHSVIEKGQTVTLRCDPISGHDNLYWYRRVMGKEIKFLLHFVKESKQDESGMPNNRFLAERTGGTYSTLKVQPAELEDSGVYFCASSQVGGSTDTQYFGPGTRLTVL.